Below are 18 T cell receptor beta chains sequenced from a single sample in a study of Graves' ophthalmopathy and Graves' hyperthyroidism (dated by TCRdb to the late 2010s). Sequencing instrument: Illumina HiSeq 2000. For repertoire sequencing, the TCR beta CDR3 regions were amplified from RNA transcripts. The first round was an RT-PCR using HTBI primers with the Qiagen OneStep RT-PCR kit, and this first round was followed by a second-round multiplex PCR, then size selection and purification. Clones were called with MiXCR by TCRdb after fastp trimmed the public reads at Q25, and only in-frame beta chains were retained. A single entry per CDR3 protein holds the most common genes and DNA from its merged rows. Across this sample there are 660,000 or so distinct CDR3 sequences, with about two fifths seen only once. Of the sample, about 3.3% is held by the ten largest clones. The sequenced material came from peripheral blood. Receptors were obtained from an adult man with Graves' ophthalmopathy.

V usage is TRBV2 and J usage is TRBJ1-5; the D gene is possibly TRBD1 (6 bases). This CDR3 is 14 amino acids long. V lost 4 bases and J lost 8, with 15 bases in between. Germline loops: CDR1 SNHLY, CDR2 FYNNEI. CDR3: CASSGLTGDKPQHF. The DNA of the CDR3 is TGTGCCAGCAGTGGACTGACAGGTGATAAGCCCCAGCATTTT.

The J gene is TRBJ2-7, the V gene TRBV12-3 or TRBV12-4; 14 nucleotides agree with TRBD2. The CDR3 totals 18 residues. V was clipped by 7 bases and J by 0 bases; unmatched bases: 11. The CDR3 region has the DNA TGTGCCAGCACTTTTGGCGGACTAGCGGGAGGTCGCTCCTACGAGCAGTACTTC. This translates into CASTFGGLAGGRSYEQYF.

The chain couples TRBV3-1 to TRBJ2-7; D is ambiguous. V lost 6 bases and J lost 6, with 18 bases in between. The germline gives CDR1 LGHDT, CDR2 YNNKEL (reference sequence). CDR3 length: 14 residues. CDR3 protein: CASSPQFEDSEQYF. CDR3 nucleotides: TGTGCCAGCAGTCCCCAGTTTGAAGATAGCGAGCAGTACTTC.

The rearrangement links TRBV4-1 to TRBJ2-1; 9 bases line up with TRBD2. This CDR3 is built from 15 residues. Germline loops: CDR1 MGHRA, CDR2 YSYEKL. Trimming took 3 bases from V and 7 from J; bases not matched to a gene: 7. The CDR3 sequence is CASSQGIAGENEQFF. CDR3 bases: TGCGCCAGCAGCCAGGGGATAGCGGGAGAAAATGAGCAGTTCTTC.

The table lists this clonotype with a few counts. At one of its ends the junction is not consistent with the germline gene, which may arise from a read error. This rearrangement joins TRBV10-3 to TRBJ2-7; 7 positions agree with TRBD1. Germline CDR1 is ENHRY and CDR2 is SYGVKD. This CDR3 is built from 16 residues. The CDR3: CASSPNRGSSPYEQYF. Here the CDR3 DNA reads TGTGCCAGCAGTCCCAACAGGGGTTCCTCTCCCTACGAGCAGTACTTC.

This clonotype was seen many times. The chain joins TRBV19 to TRBJ1-5; TRBD1 is a possible D gene (5 bases). Germline CDR1 reads LNHDA; CDR2 reads SQIVND (reference sequence). The CDR3 extends over 13 amino acids. V was clipped by 5 bases and J by 5 bases, with 10 bases between them. The DNA for the CDR3 is TGTGCCAGTAGTCATGCGGGGGATCAGCCCCAGCATTTT. Translated, it gives CASSHAGDQPQHF. The whole variable domain, remainder taken from reference TRBV19 and TRBJ1-5, is DGGITQSPKYLFRKEGQNVTLSCEQNLNHDAMYWYRQDPGQGLRLIYYSQIVNDFQKGDIAEGYSVSREKKESFPLTVTSAQKNPTAFYLCASSHAGDQPQHFGDGTRLSIL.

The rearrangement joins TRBV7-3 to TRBJ2-2, with 13 bases fitting TRBD2. The V gene end was trimmed by 5 bases and the J gene end by 1 base; junction bases not matched to a gene: 4. Germline CDR1 SGHTA, CDR2 FQGTGA. CDR3 length equals 17 residues. The CDR3 nucleotides read TGTGCCAGCAGCCCTAGGACTAGCGGGGGGAACACCGGGGAGCTGTTTTTT. Translation gives CASSPRTSGGNTGELFF.

Concerning this clonotype: A much larger clonotype is one base distant, so this may be a read error. The chain has TRBV7-9 and TRBJ1-2; 8 bases match TRBD1. The J segment lost 6 bases and the V segment lost 8 bases, leaving 17 bases of the junction unmatched. The CDR3 length is 16 residues. Germline CDR1 reads SEHNR; CDR2 reads FQNEAQ (reference sequence). The DNA for the CDR3 is TGTGCCAGCCCTCTGGGACAGGATAAAAGCAGGGATGGCTACACCTTC. It is translated as CASPLGQDKSRDGYTF.

The V gene is TRBV12-3 or TRBV12-4, the J gene TRBJ1-5; possible D gene TRBD1, 5 bases. CDR3 length equals 15 residues. This CDR3 reads CASGLYTGSNQPQHF. The CDR3 region has the DNA TGTGCTAGTGGTTTATATACAGGTAGCAATCAGCCCCAGCATTTT.

As regards this clonotype: At one end, the junction sequence differs from germline, possibly due to a read error. J is TRBJ1-3 and V is TRBV12-5; 7 positions agree with TRBD1. The CDR3 covers 17 residues. Germline-derived CDR1 and CDR2 are LGHNT and FRNRAP. In DNA form, the CDR3 reads TGTGCTAGTGGTTTCGGAATGGACAGGCCAAGGGGAAACACCATATGTTTT. This codes for CASGFGMDRPRGNTICF.

V is TRBV5-1 and J is TRBJ1-6; D uncertain. Trimming shortened V by 3 bases and J by 6 bases, and 25 bases separated the two germline ends. The CDR3 has 19 amino acids. CDR1 SGHRS and CDR2 YFSETQ come from the germline V gene. DNA of the CDR3: TGCGCCAGCAGCTCCGTGATGGGCCTTCAGCGAACCTTTAATTCACCCCTCCACTTT. It translates to CASSSVMGLQRTFNSPLHF.

The table lists this clonotype with many counts. The V and J genes are TRBV12-5 and TRBJ2-5; D remains ambiguous. Trimming cost V 4 bases and J 5 bases, with 8 bases left between them. The CDR3 runs 12 residues. CDR1 is LGHNT, CDR2 FRNRAP, per germline. Written as DNA, the CDR3 is TGTGCTAGTGGTTCCCCCCCGGAGACCCAGTACTTC. Encoded protein: CASGSPPETQYF.

This clonotype was observed at least ten times. The V gene is TRBV19, the J gene TRBJ1-6; D ambiguous. The length of the CDR3 is 13 residues. CDR1 LNHDA and CDR2 SQIVND come from the germline V gene (reference sequence). V gave up 5 bases and J gave up 9 bases, with 11 bases separating them. The CDR3 loop reads CASSSPQSSPLHF. The CDR3 nucleotides are TGTGCCAGTAGTTCACCACAGAGTTCACCCCTCCACTTT. Full variable domain (remainder filled in from reference TRBV19 and TRBJ1-6): DGGITQSPKYLFRKEGQNVTLSCEQNLNHDAMYWYRQDPGQGLRLIYYSQIVNDFQKGDIAEGYSVSREKKESFPLTVTSAQKNPTAFYLCASSSPQSSPLHFGNGTRLTVT.

A word on this clonotype: A single base separates this from a much larger clone, so it may be a read error. The CDR3 is CATRSGPYGYTF. In DNA form, the CDR3 reads TGTGCCACCAGATCAGGGCCCTATGGCTACACCTTC. The V call is TRBV24-1, the J call TRBJ1-2, with a weak D call TRBD1 (5 bases). The germline V gene has CDR1 KGHDR and CDR2 SFDVKD. The V and J ends lost 7 bases and 4 bases respectively, with 9 bases between them. The CDR3 is 12 residues long.

The chain has TRBV9 and TRBJ1-3; TRBD1 agrees at 9 bases. V dropped 2 bases and J dropped 4; count of bases not matched to a gene: 4. Germline CDR1 and CDR2: SGDLS and YYNGEE. This CDR3 region has 15 residues. CDR3 nucleotides: TGTGCCAGCAGCGTTTTGGACAGGGGAGGAAACACCATATATTTT. Its translation: CASSVLDRGGNTIYF.

This clonotype showed up many times. V usage is TRBV6-6 and J usage is TRBJ1-1, with no clear D. Germline V gene sequence: CDR1 MNHNY, CDR2 SVGAGI (reference sequence). V was pared by 2 bases and J by 4 bases, with 8 bases between. The CDR3 is 13 amino acids. CDR3 in DNA: TGTGCCAGCAGTTACCTGAGACGCACTGAAGCTTTCTTT. Its translation is CASSYLRRTEAFF.

This clonotype was observed at least ten times. The CDR3 spells CAISEGGQTKAFF. The CDR3 DNA reads TGTGCCATCAGTGAGGGGGGGCAGACTAAGGCTTTCTTT. The chain is built from TRBV10-3 and TRBJ1-1; a weak D match, TRBD1 (6 bases). Trimming stripped 2 bases from V and 11 bases from J, with 15 bases between. Germline-derived CDR1 and CDR2 are ENHRY and SYGVKD. The CDR3 covers 13 residues.

This clonotype has only one observation. The chain is built from TRBV15 and TRBJ2-5; 13 bases map to TRBD2. The CDR3 totals 16 residues. V trimming: 5 bases; J trimming: 4 bases; junction bases outside the gene matches: 7. Germline V gives CDR1 LNHNV, CDR2 YYDKDF (reference sequence). Written as DNA, the CDR3 is TGTGCCACCAGCCCTCGGACTAGCGGGAGAGGAGAGACCCAGTACTTC. Amino acids: CATSPRTSGRGETQYF.